The 5 T cell receptor beta chains in this list originate from one sample, sequenced in a study of siplizumab effects on memory and regulatory T cells. TCRdb's copy holds only in-frame clones and misses some; the assay was immunoSEQ multiplex PCR. This table holds approximately 100,000 clones, around 94% found once. Material for sequencing was Tregs sorted from blood. Source of these receptors: a human donor in good health.

The chain carries TRBV5-1 and TRBJ2-7; D may be TRBD1 or TRBD2 (5 bases each). The V and J ends lost 0 bases and 3 bases respectively, with 7 bases between them. Germline V lookup: CDR1 SGHRS, CDR2 YFSETQ. The CDR3 runs to 13 residues. The CDR3 sequence is CASSLVGDYEQYF. CDR3 in DNA: TGCGCCAGCAGCTTGGTGGGGGACTACGAGCAGTACTTC.

A note on this clone: This specimen includes other DNA sequences encoding the same CDR3. This chain joins TRBV5-5 and TRBJ2-7; TRBD2 is a possible D gene (6 bases). The germline V gene encodes CDR1 SGHKS and CDR2 YYEKEE (reference sequence). There are 11 residues in the CDR3. Trimming removed 5 bases from V and 4 bases from J, with 7 bases in between. This chain's CDR3 is CASSGGYEQYF. DNA of the CDR3: TGTGCCAGCAGTGGAGGGTACGAGCAGTACTTC.

The V gene is TRBV9, the J gene TRBJ2-2; 8 bases are shared with TRBD2. The germline V gene has CDR1 SGDLS and CDR2 YYNGEE. J gave up 1 base and V 3 bases, and 17 bases lay outside the gene matches. The CDR3 runs 20 residues. CDR3 sequence reads: CASSGWRRGQAGENTGELFF. The CDR3 bases are TGTGCCAGCAGCGGATGGAGGAGGGGCCAAGCGGGGGAGAACACCGGGGAGCTGTTTTTT.

A single count supports this clone. CDR3 coding DNA: TGTGCCAGCAGCCTACAACAGGGCCGGGAGACCCAGTACTTC. Its protein product is CASSLQQGRETQYF. The chain joins TRBV5-4 to TRBJ2-5; TRBD1 might be the D (6 bases). The CDR3 sequence is 14 residues long. CDR1 is SGHNT and CDR2 is YYREEE in the germline V gene (reference sequence). V was trimmed by 4 bases and J by 5 bases, leaving 15 bases between them.

The chain joins TRBV11-1 to TRBJ2-3; weak D call: TRBD1 (5 bases). Germline CDR1 and CDR2: SGHAT and FQDESV (reference sequence). This CDR3 comprises 16 residues. Trimming cost V 1 base and J 2 bases, with 13 bases left between them. The CDR3, as DNA: TGTGCCAGCAGCTTAGGTGTGTCACAGGACACAGATACGCAGTATTTT. It codes for CASSLGVSQDTDTQYF.